This T cell receptor beta chain came from a study of shared clonotypes between healthy human individuals. As for the study in general: CD4 naive and CD4 memory each took three plates per donor, while CD8 naive took two and CD8 memory one. Study-level points and caveats: Genetic and exposure-history diversity was limited by the small donor number. Large sequencing depth failed to make sorted-subset sequencing complete, rarefaction showed.

Trimming pared 6 bases from V and 10 bases from J, leaving 18 bases between. This CDR3 comprises 13 residues. Germline V gene lookup returns CDR1 WNHNN and CDR2 SYGVQD (reference sequence). Splitting of each subset's genomic DNA was done evenly across several immunoSEQ plates. Assay used: immunoSEQ multiplex PCR; TCRdb lists only in-frame clones, some missing. Among a few hundred thousand clones, 65% were seen once, and the ten largest hold over 8.5%. This clone was seen a few times. Its cognate antigen is unknown. The chain joins TRBV10-1 to TRBJ1-1, with a weak D call TRBD1 (5 bases). Sequenced: memory CD4+ T cells sorted from blood. The subset was: CD45RA-negative fraction. The TCR originated in a man in his thirties or forties in good health. CDR3: CASSPLGTAAAFF. CDR3 DNA sequence: TGCGCCAGCAGCCCACTCGGGACCGCGGCAGCTTTCTTT.